This T cell receptor beta chain came from a study of T-cell memory formation after mild COVID-19. In the study overall: Largely donor-specific sequence clusters came from two donors.

This clonotype showed up just a few times. Its target is not known. Study-wide findings and caveats: Mostly located in CM and EM were contracting CD4+ clones, with contracting CD8+ clones located in EMRA.

Germline CDR1 SEHNR, CDR2 FQNEAQ (reference sequence). CDR3 length: 15 residues. Trimming removed 1 base from V and 2 bases from J, with 10 bases in between. Amplification by 5'RACE using constant-segment primers produced TCR alpha and TCR beta cDNA libraries that carried sample barcodes and UMIs. TCRdb re-derived calls from the 5' RACE reads in MiXCR, one entry per CDR3 protein. Among about 390,000 distinct CDR3 sequences, approximately 16% were seen once, and the ten largest hold under 25%. Sequencing was performed on PBMCs or a T cell subset sorted from them (not recorded which). The TCR originated in a man between 18 and 35 years old who had mild COVID-19 (a few samples of this study predate the infection). Cell type and time point are not known. The genes are TRBV7-9 and TRBJ2-3; D perhaps matches TRBD1 (5 bases). CDR3 nucleotides: TGTGCCAGCAGCTTAGATGCAGGGTTCACAGATACGCAGTATTTT. Translation gives CASSLDAGFTDTQYF.